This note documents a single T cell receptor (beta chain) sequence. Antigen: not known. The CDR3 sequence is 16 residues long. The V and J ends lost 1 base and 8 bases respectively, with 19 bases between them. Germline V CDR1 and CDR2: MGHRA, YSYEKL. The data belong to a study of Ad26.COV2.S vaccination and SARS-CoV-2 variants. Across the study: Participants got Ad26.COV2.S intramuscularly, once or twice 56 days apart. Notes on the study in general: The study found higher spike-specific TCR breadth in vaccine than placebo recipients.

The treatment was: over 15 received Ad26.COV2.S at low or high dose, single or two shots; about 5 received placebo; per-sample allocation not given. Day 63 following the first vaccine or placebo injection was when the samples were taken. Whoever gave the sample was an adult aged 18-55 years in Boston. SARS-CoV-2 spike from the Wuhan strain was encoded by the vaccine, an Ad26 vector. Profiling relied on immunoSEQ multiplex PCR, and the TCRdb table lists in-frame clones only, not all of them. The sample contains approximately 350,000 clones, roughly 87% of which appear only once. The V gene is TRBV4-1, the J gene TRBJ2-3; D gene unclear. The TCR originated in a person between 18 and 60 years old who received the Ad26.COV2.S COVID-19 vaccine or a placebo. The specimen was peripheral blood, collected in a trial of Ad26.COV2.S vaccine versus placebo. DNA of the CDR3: TGCGCCAGCAGCCAAGTCGATTTGATATCCGTCGGTACGCAGTATTTT. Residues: CASSQVDLISVGTQYF.